Shown below are 18 T cell receptor beta chains from a single sample sequenced in a study of blood T cell repertoires in COVID-19. Assay used: immunoSEQ multiplex PCR; TCRdb lists only in-frame clones, some missing. In the table there are approximately 310,000 clones, around 87% of which are singletons. Sequenced: peripheral blood. The source of these receptors is a woman aged 50 to 60 who had recovered from COVID-19.

The J gene is TRBJ2-1, the V gene TRBV18; D gene uncertain. The CDR3 is made up of 14 amino acids. Germline CDR1 is KGHSH and CDR2 is LQKENI. V lost 6 bases, J lost 0 bases, and 9 bases lay in between. The CDR3 loop reads CASSPRSSYNEQFF. The DNA of the CDR3 is TGTGCCAGCTCCCCGCGGAGCTCCTACAATGAGCAGTTCTTC.

Ten or more counts support this clone. The chain couples TRBV7-2 to TRBJ2-7; TRBD1 agrees at 10 bases. Trimming removed 3 bases from V and 5 bases from J; junction bases left unmatched: 10. Germline V gene data show CDR1 as SGHTA and CDR2 as FQGNSA. The length of the CDR3 is 16 residues. The CDR3 loop is CASSFILGQGRNEQYF. In DNA form, the CDR3 reads TGTGCCAGCAGCTTTATACTGGGACAGGGGCGTAACGAGCAGTACTTC.

The V and J genes are TRBV6-4 and TRBJ1-2; 10 nucleotides match TRBD1. The CDR3 has 14 amino acids. The germline V gene has CDR1 MRHNA and CDR2 SNTAGT. With 9 bases clipped from V and 8 bases from J, the junction kept 12 bases outside the gene matches. The chain's CDR3 is CARSDRGREGGYTF. The CDR3 coding sequence is TGTGCCAGGTCCGACAGGGGGCGCGAAGGAGGCTACACCTTC.

The chain uses TRBV29-1 and TRBJ1-2; 7 positions agree with TRBD1. J lost 3 bases, V lost 7 bases, and 5 bases had no gene match. The CDR3 contains 12 residues. Germline CDR1 is SQVTM and CDR2 is ANQGSEA. The CDR3 coding sequence is TGCAGCGCCCACCAGGGGGACTATGGCTACACCTTC. Its translation: CSAHQGDYGYTF.

CDR3 sequence reads: CATSDNGWGVQPQHF. CDR3 bases: TGTGCCACCAGTGATAATGGGTGGGGGGTTCAGCCCCAGCATTTT. The rearrangement uses TRBV24-1 and TRBJ1-5, with D possibly matching TRBD1 (5 bases). V lost 3 bases, J lost 6 bases, and 14 bases lay in between. This CDR3 spans 15 amino acids. The germline V gene has CDR1 KGHDR and CDR2 SFDVKD.

The chain is built from TRBV6-6 and TRBJ1-5, with 10 bases matching TRBD1. In germline, CDR1 is MNHNY, CDR2 SVGAGI (reference sequence). The CDR3 sequence is 13 residues long. V lost 6 bases to trimming and J lost 8 bases; unmatched junction nucleotides: 4. CDR3 residues: CASSDRGREPQHF. The CDR3, as DNA: TGTGCCAGCAGCGACAGGGGGCGAGAGCCCCAGCATTTT.

This clone was seen more than once but under ten times. V is TRBV24-1 and J is TRBJ1-5; 10 nucleotides align to TRBD1. The CDR3 is 17 residues long. V lost 1 base, J lost 5 bases, and 7 bases stayed unmatched. CDR1 is KGHDR and CDR2 is SFDVKD in the germline V gene. CDR3 residues: CATSDLRQGARDQPQHF. The CDR3 DNA reads TGTGCCACCAGTGATTTAAGACAGGGGGCGCGGGATCAGCCCCAGCATTTT.

The chain combines TRBV25-1 with TRBJ1-5, with 10 bases fitting TRBD1. The germline gives CDR1 MGHDK, CDR2 SYGVNS. The CDR3 consists of 15 residues. J was trimmed by 4 bases and V by 2 bases; bases with no gene match: 2. This chain's CDR3 is CASSEPGQGNQPQHF. The CDR3 nucleotides read TGTGCCAGCAGTGAACCGGGACAGGGGAATCAGCCCCAGCATTTT.

The V and J genes are TRBV7-8 and TRBJ1-4; 12 nucleotides line up with TRBD1. The germline CDR1 and CDR2 sequences are SGHVS and FQNEAQ. The CDR3 covers 16 residues. V was clipped by 3 bases and J by 8 bases; unmatched bases: 7. The CDR3, as DNA: TGTGCCAGCAGCTTTCGGGGACAGGGGGCTTACGAAAAACTGTTTTTT. Its translation: CASSFRGQGAYEKLFF.

This clone has a single count. The rearrangement joins TRBV10-3 to TRBJ1-2; 7 bases align to TRBD1. CDR1 is ENHRY and CDR2 is SYGVKD in the germline V gene. CDR3 length equals 13 residues. V lost 3 bases to trimming and J lost 6 bases; unmatched junction nucleotides: 4. CDR3 sequence (DNA): TGTGCCATCAGTGAAACAGGGGCCCATGGCTACACCTTC. Translating it yields CAISETGAHGYTF.

The chain joins TRBV5-4 to TRBJ2-5; 11 bases agree with TRBD2. This CDR3 has 16 amino acids. V gave up 4 bases and J gave up 0 bases; unmatched junction bases: 5. CDR1 is SGHNT and CDR2 is YYREEE in the germline V gene (reference sequence). CDR3: CASSRRLAGNQETQYF. Written as DNA, the CDR3 is TGTGCCAGCAGCCGGAGACTAGCGGGAAACCAAGAGACCCAGTACTTC.

The CDR3 reads CASSESGTGNGYTF. The CDR3 DNA follows: TGTGCCAGCAGTGAATCCGGGACAGGGAATGGCTACACCTTC. The V and J genes are TRBV25-1 and TRBJ1-2; the match to TRBD1 covers 9 bases. CDR1 and CDR2 from the germline V gene are MGHDK and SYGVNS. The J segment lost 6 bases and the V segment lost 1 base, leaving 3 bases of the junction unmatched. The CDR3 is 14 amino acids.

This chain connects TRBV28 to TRBJ2-5; TRBD2 agrees at 9 bases. This CDR3 is built from 15 residues. The germline gives CDR1 MDHEN, CDR2 SYDVKM. Trimming took 3 bases from V and 7 from J; bases not matched to a gene: 9. The DNA of the CDR3 is TGTGCCAGCAGTTTGAGTAGCGGGGGCCGCGGGACCCAGTACTTC. Its protein product is CASSLSSGGRGTQYF. The whole variable domain, filled in from reference TRBV28 and TRBJ2-5, reads DVKVTQSSRYLVKRTGEKVFLECVQDMDHENMFWYRQDPGLGLRLIYFSYDVKMKEKGDIPEGYSVSREKKERFSLILESASTNQTSMYLCASSLSSGGRGTQYFGPGTRLLVL.

This chain connects TRBV9 to TRBJ2-2, with TRBD1 matching 9 bases. The germline V gene has CDR1 SGDLS and CDR2 YYNGEE. The CDR3 covers 16 residues. J gave up 4 bases and V 4 bases, and 8 bases lay outside the gene matches. CDR3 in amino acids: CASSPRTGVPTGELFF. Written as DNA, the CDR3 is TGTGCCAGCAGCCCCAGGACAGGGGTCCCCACCGGGGAGCTGTTTTTT. Complete variable domain (other parts from reference TRBV9 and TRBJ2-2): DSGVTQTPKHLITATGQRVTLRCSPRSGDLSVYWYQQSLDQGLQFLIQYYNGEERAKGNILERFSAQQFPDLHSELNLSSLELGDSALYFCASSPRTGVPTGELFFGEGSRLTVL.

The V call is TRBV6-2 or TRBV6-3, the J call TRBJ1-2; D not resolved. Trimming pared 0 bases from V and 6 bases from J, leaving 14 bases between. The germline V gene has CDR1 MNHEY and CDR2 SVGEGT. This CDR3 has 15 amino acids. In DNA, the CDR3 is TGTGCCAGCAGTTACTCGTACCCGGGAAGGGATGGCTACACCTTC. Protein product: CASSYSYPGRDGYTF.

This clone was observed a few times. The J gene is TRBJ1-5, the V gene TRBV11-2; D is unclear. Germline CDR1 SGHAT, CDR2 FQNNGV. V dropped 2 bases and J dropped 6 bases, with 8 bases sitting between them. The CDR3 is made up of 13 amino acids. The CDR3 DNA reads as TGTGCCAGCAGCTTATCCTTGGCTCAGCCCCAGCATTTT. Protein product: CASSLSLAQPQHF.

The chain joins TRBV11-2 to TRBJ2-7; D perhaps matches TRBD2 (6 bases). CDR1 SGHAT and CDR2 FQNNGV come from the germline V gene. The CDR3 contains 16 residues. With 3 bases removed from V and 0 bases from J, the gap between germline ends came to 15 bases. The CDR3 loop is CASSFAPGTGSYEQYF. CDR3 DNA: TGTGCCAGCAGCTTTGCCCCCGGGACTGGCTCCTACGAGCAGTACTTC.

Comment on this clone: Other DNA sequences within the sample encode an identical CDR3. This chain uses TRBV30 with TRBJ2-5, with D possibly being TRBD2 (5 bases). V was clipped by 0 bases and J by 4 bases, with 9 bases between them. Germline V gene lookup returns CDR1 GTSNPN and CDR2 SVGIG (reference sequence). The length of the CDR3 is 13 residues. Written as DNA, the CDR3 is TGTGCCTGGAGTGTCCTAGCCGGAGAGACCCAGTACTTC. Translated, it gives CAWSVLAGETQYF. Complete variable domain (other parts from reference TRBV30 and TRBJ2-5): SQTIHQWPATLVQPVGSPLSLECTVEGTSNPNLYWYRQAAGRGLQLLFYSVGIGQISSEVPQNLSASRPQDRQFILSSKKLLLSDSGFYLCAWSVLAGETQYFGPGTRLLVL.